This T cell receptor beta chain was sequenced in a study of T cells after yellow fever vaccination. Overall study context: The authors prepared low-cell-number fractions using SMART-Seq v4 Ultra Low Input.

This clonotype occurred a few times. What it binds is not known. Study-wide results and caveats: On re-exposure, the response was weaker but peaked faster, at day 5 versus 15.

Conversion of TCR transcripts into cDNA relied on 5'RACE template switching, which added a universal primer site and UMIs. TCRdb passed the 5' RACE reads through MiXCR, listing each CDR3 protein once. The sample lists a few hundred thousand distinct CDR3 sequences, approximately 7% seen once, with 18% in the top ten. Germline lookup yields CDR1 SGHAT and CDR2 FQNNGV. The trim removed 6 bases at V and 5 bases at J, leaving 7 bases unmatched. This CDR3 region has 13 residues. Sequenced material: PBMCs, taken roughly 47 days after the first yellow fever vaccination. The TCR originated in a young man who received the YFV17D yellow fever vaccine. The chain employs TRBV11-2 and TRBJ2-7, with 7 bases lining up with TRBD1. CDR3 region: CASRRQGWDEQYF. The CDR3 nucleotides read TGTGCCAGCAGGCGACAGGGTTGGGACGAGCAGTACTTC.